A single sample gave rise to the 26 T cell receptor beta chains below, sequenced in a study of T cells in Graves' hyperthyroidism and ophthalmopathy. From RNA transcripts, TCR beta CDR3 regions were amplified. HTBI primers were employed in a first-round RT-PCR of the TCR CDR3. Each CDR3 protein gets one entry after TCRdb re-called the multiplex PCR reads with MiXCR. In the table there are around 560,000 distinct CDR3 sequences, over 15% of which are singletons. Material for sequencing was blood. Receptors originate from a woman younger than 30 with Graves' hyperthyroidism.

This clonotype has ten or more counts. The V and J genes are TRBV5-1 and TRBJ2-3, with 7 bases fitting TRBD2. The germline gives CDR1 SGHRS, CDR2 YFSETQ. Trimming at V came to 0 bases and at J to 6 bases, leaving 7 bases not matched to a gene. The CDR3 runs to 15 residues. The CDR3 DNA reads as TGCGCCAGCAGCTTGGCGGCTAGCGGTGGGGATACGCAGTATTTT. It specifies CASSLAASGGDTQYF. The variable domain in full, completed from reference TRBV5-1 and TRBJ2-3, reads KAGVTQTPRYLIKTRGQQVTLSCSPISGHRSVSWYQQTPGQGLQFLFEYFSETQRNKGNFPGRFSGRQFSNSRSEMNVSTLELGDSALYLCASSLAASGGDTQYFGPGTRLTVL.

This clonotype was observed a handful of times. J is TRBJ2-2 and V is TRBV25-1; D is perhaps TRBD2 (7 bases). Germline V lookup: CDR1 MGHDK, CDR2 SYGVNS. CDR3 length equals 17 residues. Trimming removed 5 bases at V and 5 bases at J, with 21 bases between. CDR3 sequence reads: CASSPEKGGPGTGELFF. As DNA, the CDR3 is TGTGCCAGCAGTCCCGAAAAGGGGGGGCCTGGGACCGGGGAGCTGTTTTTT.

This clonotype came up a few times. The chain carries TRBV3-1 and TRBJ2-1, with 11 bases identical to TRBD2. Germline V CDR1 and CDR2: LGHDT, YNNKEL (reference sequence). V shed 6 bases and J 3 bases; nucleotides not matched to a gene: 7. CDR3 length: 16 amino acids. The CDR3 region has the DNA TGTGCCAGCAGACTAGCGGGAGTAACCCACTACAATGAGCAGTTCTTC. This encodes CASRLAGVTHYNEQFF.

This clonotype has ten or more counts. The chain has TRBV6-1 and TRBJ2-3; 10 bases map to TRBD2. The CDR3 spans 15 residues. V gave up 3 bases and J gave up 4 bases; unmatched junction bases: 4. Germline values: CDR1 MNHNS, CDR2 SASEGT. The CDR3 coding sequence is TGTGCCAGCAGTGAGAGCGGGGGGGCCGCAGATACGCAGTATTTT. Its protein is CASSESGGAADTQYF.

This clonotype has a count of ten or more. The chain has TRBV2 and TRBJ2-1; D gene ambiguous. Per the germline V gene, CDR1 is SNHLY and CDR2 is FYNNEI. Deletions cut 1 base from V and 2 bases from J, with 3 bases between. The CDR3 loop spans 13 amino acids. Here the CDR3 reads CASSEEAYNEQFF. The CDR3 DNA reads TGTGCCAGCAGTGAAGAGGCCTACAATGAGCAGTTCTTC.

This clonotype was seen more than once but under ten times. This sequence joins TRBV27 and TRBJ2-1; 10 positions agree with TRBD2. This CDR3 comprises 15 residues. Germline CDR1 reads MNHEY; CDR2 reads SMNVEV (reference sequence). Trimming took 5 bases from V and 9 from J; bases not matched to a gene: 10. The CDR3 protein is CASSILAGVGGEQFF. The CDR3 DNA reads as TGTGCCAGCAGTATTCTAGCGGGAGTTGGTGGTGAGCAGTTCTTC.

The V gene is TRBV24-1, the J gene TRBJ2-1; 11 bases are a match to TRBD2. After removal of 8 bases from V and 6 bases from J, the junction contained 5 bases not matched to a gene. The V gene's germline CDR1 is KGHDR and CDR2 SFDVKD. The CDR3 contains 14 residues. The CDR3 sequence is CATNSGRAANEQFF. CDR3 nucleotide sequence: TGTGCCACCAATAGCGGGAGGGCCGCCAATGAGCAGTTCTTC.

Ten or more counts support this clonotype. The V and J genes are TRBV12-3 or TRBV12-4 and TRBJ2-3, with a tentative D call TRBD2 (6 bases). This CDR3 contains 15 residues. V was pared by 6 bases and J by 2 bases, with 15 bases between. The DNA for the CDR3 is TGTGCCAGCAGCGTGGGGGGACTCCACACAGATACGCAGTATTTT. Translated: CASSVGGLHTDTQYF.

This clonotype was picked up many times. The chain recombines TRBV7-9 with TRBJ1-1; D not resolved. V lost 7 bases and J lost 1, with 10 bases in between. CDR3 length equals 13 residues. Germline CDR1 SEHNR, CDR2 FQNEAQ (reference sequence). The CDR3 reads CASTLYSNTEAFF. CDR3 nucleotides: TGTGCCAGCACCCTATACTCGAACACTGAAGCTTTCTTT.

This clonotype was counted many times. V usage is TRBV18 and J usage is TRBJ2-3; D is undetermined. The CDR3 extends over 14 amino acids. V lost 0 bases and J lost 4, with 8 bases in between. From germline, CDR1 is KGHSH and CDR2 LQKENI. CDR3 DNA: TGTGCCAGCTCACCACCCGGGTCATCAGATACGCAGTATTTT. Its translation is CASSPPGSSDTQYF. The full variable domain, with the rest looked up from reference TRBV18 and TRBJ2-3, is NAGVMQNPRHLVRRRGQEARLRCSPMKGHSHVYWYRQLPEEGLKFMVYLQKENIIDESGMPKERFSAEFPKEGPSILRIQQVVRGDSAAYFCASSPPGSSDTQYFGPGTRLTVL.

There are many counts of this clonotype. V usage is TRBV6-6 and J usage is TRBJ1-2, with 8 bases identical to TRBD1. V shed 0 bases, J shed 6 bases, and the junction held 6 bases outside the gene matches. Germline loops: CDR1 MNHNY, CDR2 SVGAGI (reference sequence). The CDR3 sequence is 15 residues long. The CDR3 nucleotides read TGTGCCAGCAGTTACTCAGGACAGGGAACGAATGGCTACACCTTC. Amino acids: CASSYSGQGTNGYTF.

This clonotype appeared a few times. The genes are TRBV12-3 or TRBV12-4 and TRBJ2-2; a possible D gene is TRBD1 (6 bases). The CDR3 has 16 amino acids. Trimming left V 2 bases short and J 1 base short, with 11 bases between. CDR3 residues: CASSLSSTGNTGELFF. CDR3 nucleotide sequence: TGTGCCAGCAGTTTAAGTTCGACAGGGAACACCGGGGAGCTGTTTTTT.

This clonotype was seen ten or more times. The chain couples TRBV7-3 to TRBJ2-7; TRBD1 is a possible D gene (6 bases). Germline V gene data show CDR1 as SGHTA and CDR2 as FQGTGA. V shed 7 bases and J shed 7 bases, with 23 bases lying between them. This CDR3 region has 15 residues. The CDR3 coding sequence is TGTGCCAGCACCACCCATCAGAGCCAGGGGAGAGAGCAGTACTTC. It encodes CASTTHQSQGREQYF.

This clonotype was seen repeatedly, ten times or more. This rearrangement joins TRBV13 to TRBJ1-1, with D hard to call. CDR3 length: 11 residues. Trimming stripped 1 base from V and 6 bases from J, with 3 bases between. Germline assignment: CDR1 PRHDT and CDR2 FYEKMQ (reference sequence). In DNA form, the CDR3 reads TGTGCCAGCAGCTTAGACCCTGAAGCTTTCTTT. Translated, it gives CASSLDPEAFF.

This chain connects TRBV4-3 to TRBJ2-4; D gene ambiguous. V was clipped by 0 bases and J by 3 bases, with 6 bases between them. The CDR3 extends over 14 amino acids. CDR1 and CDR2 (germline): LGHNA, YSLEER. In DNA form, the CDR3 reads TGCGCCAGCAGCCAAGATTCCATCAAAAACATTCAGTACTTC. Protein product: CASSQDSIKNIQYF.

This clonotype was found a few times. One end of the junction is discordant with germline, which a read error may explain. The chain couples TRBV12-3 or TRBV12-4 to TRBJ1-1; tentatively, D is TRBD1 (5 bases). This CDR3 has 13 residues. The CDR3 sequence is CTSSLIGSGGAFF. The CDR3 nucleotides are TGTACCAGCAGTTTAATAGGATCGGGGGGAGCTTTCTTT.

This clonotype has only a few counts. The CDR3 loop reads CASSQDPRTVSSYGYTF. CDR3 bases: TGTGCCAGCAGCCAAGACCCCCGGACGGTATCCTCCTATGGCTACACCTTC. J is TRBJ1-2 and V is TRBV4-2; D remains ambiguous. CDR3 length: 17 amino acids. With 0 bases removed from V and 4 bases from J, the gap between germline ends came to 18 bases. Germline V gives CDR1 LGHNA, CDR2 YNFKEQ.

This clonotype was seen a few times. The J gene is TRBJ2-3, the V gene TRBV7-6; 11 bases match TRBD2. The CDR3 is 19 residues long. Germline V lookup: CDR1 SGHVS, CDR2 FNYEAQ. Unmatched junction bases numbered 13, after V lost 4 bases and J lost 1 base. CDR3 sequence (DNA): TGTGCCAGCAGCTCCCGGGCGCGACTAGCGGGAAGTGGCACAGATACGCAGTATTTT. Translation gives CASSSRARLAGSGTDTQYF. The full variable domain, rest sourced from reference TRBV7-6 and TRBJ2-3, is GAGVSQSPRYKVTKRGQDVALRCDPISGHVSLYWYRQALGQGPEFLTYFNYEAQQDKSGLPNDRFSAERPEGSISTLTIQRTEQRDSAMYRCASSSRARLAGSGTDTQYFGPGTRLTVL.

V is TRBV5-1 and J is TRBJ2-7, with D maybe TRBD1 (6 bases). The germline V gene has CDR1 SGHRS and CDR2 YFSETQ. This CDR3 region has 15 residues. The V end lost 0 bases, the J end lost 0 bases, and 10 bases lay between the germline ends. DNA for the CDR3: TGCGCCAGCAGCTTGGACACAGGGAGCTCCTACGAGCAGTACTTC. It specifies CASSLDTGSSYEQYF.

This clonotype has only a few counts. The chain links TRBV5-1 to TRBJ2-5, with no clear D. Trimming removed 4 bases from V and 0 bases from J, with 10 bases in between. This CDR3 is built from 14 residues. Per germline, CDR1 SGHRS and CDR2 YFSETQ. The CDR3 region has the DNA TGCGCCAGCAGCCCGGAACAGTACCAAGAGACCCAGTACTTC. Its translation is CASSPEQYQETQYF.

V is TRBV20-1 and J is TRBJ1-1; TRBD1 is a possible D gene (6 bases). V lost 5 bases, J lost 0 bases, and 16 bases lay in between. The CDR3 runs 15 residues. The germline gives CDR1 DFQATT, CDR2 SNEGSKA (reference sequence). The CDR3 here is CSALQGGSLNTEAFF. The CDR3 DNA reads as TGCAGTGCTCTACAGGGAGGGTCTTTGAACACTGAAGCTTTCTTT.

In this sample, this clonotype turned up many times. J is TRBJ2-1 and V is TRBV7-8; D is uncertain. Trimming shortened V by 2 bases and J by 1 base, and 0 bases separated the two germline ends. The germline CDR1 and CDR2 sequences are SGHVS and FQNEAQ. This CDR3 contains 12 residues. This CDR3 is CASSLSYNEQFF. Here the CDR3 DNA reads TGTGCCAGCAGCTTATCCTACAATGAGCAGTTCTTC.

The chain is built from TRBV20-1 and TRBJ2-2; 7 bases fit TRBD1. V lost 5 bases to trimming and J lost 0 bases; unmatched junction nucleotides: 9. Germline CDR1 and CDR2: DFQATT and SNEGSKA (reference sequence). This CDR3 contains 16 residues. The DNA of the CDR3 is TGCAGTGCTCGGGACAGAAAGAAATCGAACACCGGGGAGCTGTTTTTT. Its protein product is CSARDRKKSNTGELFF.

This clonotype has only a few counts. The CDR3 DNA follows: TGCGCCAGCACCCGCCATCATGAGGGGGCTGACACTGAAGCTTTCTTT. Protein sequence: CASTRHHEGADTEAFF. The genes are TRBV4-1 and TRBJ1-1; 7 bases line up with TRBD1. With V trimmed by 7 bases and J by 3 bases, 14 bases remained unmatched. Germline loops: CDR1 MGHRA, CDR2 YSYEKL. CDR3 length: 16 amino acids.

This clonotype was detected only a few times. This rearrangement joins TRBV20-1 to TRBJ1-2; 8 bases align to TRBD1. Germline V CDR1 and CDR2: DFQATT, SNEGSKA (reference sequence). This CDR3 has 12 residues. J was trimmed by 8 bases and V by 6 bases; bases with no gene match: 8. CDR3 DNA sequence: TGCAGTGCAAGAACAGGGGGGGGCGGCTACACCTTC. Protein sequence: CSARTGGGGYTF.

This clonotype was seen ten or more times. The V call is TRBV20-1, the J call TRBJ2-7, with unresolved D. Trimming took 2 bases from V and 3 from J, leaving 11 bases between them. Germline lookup yields CDR1 DFQATT and CDR2 SNEGSKA (reference sequence). This CDR3 is built from 13 residues. CDR3 DNA: TGCAGTGCTAGATCCGTTAGGAGCTACGAGCAGTACTTC. Its translation: CSARSVRSYEQYF.